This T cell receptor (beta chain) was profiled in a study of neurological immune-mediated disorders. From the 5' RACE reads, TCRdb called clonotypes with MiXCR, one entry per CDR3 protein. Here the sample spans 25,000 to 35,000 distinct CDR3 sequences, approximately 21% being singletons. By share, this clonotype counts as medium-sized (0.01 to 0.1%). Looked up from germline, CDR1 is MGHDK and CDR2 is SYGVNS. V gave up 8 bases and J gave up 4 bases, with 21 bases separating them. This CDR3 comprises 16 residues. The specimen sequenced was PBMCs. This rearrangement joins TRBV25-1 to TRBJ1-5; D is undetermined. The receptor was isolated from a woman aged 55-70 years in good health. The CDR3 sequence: CASGYLGSLLNQPQHF. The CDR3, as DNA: TGTGCCAGCGGCTATCTAGGCAGCCTATTGAATCAGCCCCAGCATTTT.